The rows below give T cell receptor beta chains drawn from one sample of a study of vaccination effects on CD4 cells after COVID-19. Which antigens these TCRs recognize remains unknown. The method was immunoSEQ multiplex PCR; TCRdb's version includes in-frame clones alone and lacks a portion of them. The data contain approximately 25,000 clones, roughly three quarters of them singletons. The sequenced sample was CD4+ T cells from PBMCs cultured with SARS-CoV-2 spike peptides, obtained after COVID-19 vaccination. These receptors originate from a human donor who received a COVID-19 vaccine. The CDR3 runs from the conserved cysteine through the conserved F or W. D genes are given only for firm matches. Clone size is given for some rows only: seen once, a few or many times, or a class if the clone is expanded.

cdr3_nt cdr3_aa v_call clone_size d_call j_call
TGTGCCAGTAGTATATCCTTAGCGGGAGGGGGAGATACGCAGTATTTT CASSISLAGGGDTQYF TRBV19 NA TRBD2 TRBJ2-3
TGTGCCAGCAGTGAAGGAGGGGTTTCTGGCTACACCTTC CASSEGGVSGYTF TRBV2 NA NA TRBJ1-2
TGTGCCAGCAGCTCTGGACAGGGGTGGCAGCCCCAGCATTTT CASSSGQGWQPQHF TRBV9 NA TRBD1 TRBJ1-5
TGTGCCAGCAGCCGGACTAGCGGGGCTAACACCGGGGAGCTGTTTTTT CASSRTSGANTGELFF TRBV3-1/TRBV3-2 once TRBD2 TRBJ2-2
TGTGCCAGCTCACCACCTAGTATAAGTGCAGATACGCAGTATTTT CASSPPSISADTQYF TRBV18 NA NA TRBJ2-3
TGTGCCAGCAGCCCTACAGATAGTTATAATTCACCCCTCCACTTT CASSPTDSYNSPLHF TRBV3-1/TRBV3-2 NA NA TRBJ1-6
TGCAGCGTTGAATTTGGGGACATTCAGTACTTC CSVEFGDIQYF TRBV29-1 NA NA TRBJ2-4
TGCAGCGTCGCCGAGGACACGCAAACCTACGAGCAGTACTTC CSVAEDTQTYEQYF TRBV29-1 NA NA TRBJ2-7
TGTGCCAGCAGCCAAGACTACAATGAGCAGTTCTTC CASSQDYNEQFF TRBV3-1/TRBV3-2 NA NA TRBJ2-1
TGCGCCAGCAGTGAGTCGGGGGACTCCTACGAGCAGTACTTC CASSESGDSYEQYF TRBV10-1 once NA TRBJ2-7
TGCGCCAGCAGCTTGGCAGGGGAGAGGGAGCAGTACTTC CASSLAGEREQYF TRBV5-1 NA NA TRBJ2-7
TGTGCCAGCAGCCGACTACCGGGACAGGGGGCGCGTACCGGGGAGCTGTTTTTT CASSRLPGQGARTGELFF TRBV3-1/TRBV3-2 NA TRBD1 TRBJ2-2
TGTGCCAGCAGCCGAGGGGGGGTTAGCAATCAGCCCCAGCATTTT CASSRGGVSNQPQHF TRBV5-6 NA NA TRBJ1-5
TGTGCCAGCAGTGAAGAGACAGGATTCGAGCAGTTCTTC CASSEETGFEQFF TRBV25-1 NA NA TRBJ2-1
TGCAGCGGCCGGGACGGACTAAATGAAAAACTGTTTTTT CSGRDGLNEKLFF TRBV29-1 NA NA TRBJ1-4
TGTGCCAGCAGTGAAAGGGGTACCCTCTTTAGTGGCTACACCTTC CASSERGTLFSGYTF TRBV2 NA NA TRBJ1-2
TGTGCCAGCAGTTTTAGGGACAGGGGGCGCGGGAACACCGGGGAGCTGTTTTTT CASSFRDRGRGNTGELFF TRBV27 once TRBD1 TRBJ2-2
TGTGCCAGCACCGAGACAGCGAGCGGTGAAGCTTTCTTT CASTETASGEAFF TRBV12-3/TRBV12-4 NA NA TRBJ1-1
TGTGCCAGCAGTTCTCAGGGCGTTGGGCAGCCCCAGCATTTT CASSSQGVGQPQHF TRBV6-6 few NA TRBJ1-5
TGTGCCAGCAGCCCGACGTCACAGGGCTCACGGAGCTCCTACGAGCAGTACTTC CASSPTSQGSRSSYEQYF TRBV9 NA NA TRBJ2-7
TGCGCCAGCAGCTTGGCCGTGTCAGAGACCCAGTACTTC CASSLAVSETQYF TRBV5-1 NA NA TRBJ2-5
TGTGCCAGCAGCCAAATGGGGTGTTTAATGAGCACAGATACGCAGTATTTT CASSQMGCLMSTDTQYF TRBV21-1 NA NA TRBJ2-3
TGTGCCAGCAGTCTAAGGATTCCGGGACAGGGGTACCAGCCCCAGCATTTT CASSLRIPGQGYQPQHF TRBV6-6 NA TRBD1 TRBJ1-5
TGTGCCAGTAGTATCAAACCTCCGGGGGGGCCCGTAAATGAGCAGTTCTTC CASSIKPPGGPVNEQFF TRBV19 NA TRBD2 TRBJ2-1
TGTGCCAGCTTAGATGGGGGCGTCCCTCACAAGAATGAGCAGTTCTTC CASLDGGVPHKNEQFF TRBV2 NA NA TRBJ2-1
TGTGCCAGCAGTTTATCCTGGTCAGATACGCAGTATTTT CASSLSWSDTQYF TRBV27 NA NA TRBJ2-3
TGCGCCAGCAGCTTGGAGGCTAGCGGGGGTTACGAGCAGTACTTC CASSLEASGGYEQYF TRBV5-1 few TRBD2 TRBJ2-7
TGCAGTGCTAGCCCCCACACTGAAGCTTTCTTT CSASPHTEAFF TRBV20-1 NA NA TRBJ1-1
TGTGCCGGGGGACAGGAGTATACTGAAGCTTTCTTT CAGGQEYTEAFF TRBV2 few TRBD1 TRBJ1-1
TGTGCCAGCAGCTTGCTGGCGAATGAGCAGTTCTTC CASSLLANEQFF TRBV5-8 NA NA TRBJ2-1